A selection of T cell receptor beta chains follows, all from one sample in a study of blood T cell repertoires in COVID-19. Generated by immunoSEQ multiplex PCR, the TCRdb table keeps only in-frame clones and is missing some. The sample yields 150,000 or so clones, over 80% seen once. The source material was PBMCs or T cells enriched from blood (not recorded which). These receptors were obtained from a man aged 65 to 79 who had been exposed to COVID-19. Each CDR3 is given with its conserved first and last residue. The D gene is left open where the match is weak. Only part of the rows carry a size: once, few, many, or a class if the clone is expanded.

d_call j_call clone_size v_call cdr3_nt cdr3_aa
NA TRBJ1-5 NA TRBV6-2/TRBV6-3 TGTGCCAGCAGTTACTCGACCAGGCCTCATCAGCATTTT CASSYSTRPHQHF
NA TRBJ1-3 once TRBV7-2 TGTGCCAGCAGCCTCAGGGATTCAGGAAACACCATATATTTT CASSLRDSGNTIYF
NA TRBJ2-1 NA TRBV9 TGTGCCAGCAGCGTAAGGGCCGCGGGCGATGAGCAGTTCTTC CASSVRAAGDEQFF
TRBD1 TRBJ1-5 NA TRBV20-1 TGCAGTGCTAGTTGGGGACAGGGGGGTCAGCCCCAGCATTTT CSASWGQGGQPQHF
NA TRBJ2-3 NA TRBV7-7 TGTGCCAGCAGCTTAGCGGGGCACTACACAGATACGCAGTATTTT CASSLAGHYTDTQYF
TRBD1 TRBJ1-1 NA TRBV7-2 TGTGCCAGCAGCCCCCAGACAGGGCGAGGGGCTGAAGCTTTCTTT CASSPQTGRGAEAFF
TRBD2 TRBJ2-1 NA TRBV18 TGTGCCAGCTCACCAGGGCTAGCGGGACGGGAGCAGTTCTTC CASSPGLAGREQFF
NA TRBJ1-2 NA TRBV7-9 TGTGCCAGCAGCCCAGACTCTGGCCATGGCTACACCTTC CASSPDSGHGYTF
NA TRBJ1-1 NA TRBV7-6 TGTGCCAGCAGCTTAACGGACACGGACACTGAAGCTTTCTTT CASSLTDTDTEAFF
NA TRBJ1-5 NA TRBV6-5 TGTGCCAGCAGTCCGACTGATCGCAATCAGCCCCAGCATTTT CASSPTDRNQPQHF
NA TRBJ2-7 NA TRBV28 TGTGCCAGCAGCCCCCGGAGGGCCACCTACGAGCAGTACTTC CASSPRRATYEQYF
TRBD1 TRBJ2-7 NA TRBV9 TGTGCCAGCAGCGACAGGGGGCTCTCTCTCTACGAGCAGTACTTC CASSDRGLSLYEQYF
TRBD1 TRBJ2-5 NA TRBV7-6 TGTGCCAGCAGCCAAATCCTGACAGGGGGTTTGCAAGAGACCCAGTACTTC CASSQILTGGLQETQYF
TRBD1 TRBJ1-1 once TRBV5-4 TGTGCCAGCAGCGGGACAGTTAACACTGAAGCTTTCTTT CASSGTVNTEAFF
NA TRBJ1-6 NA TRBV14 TGTGCCAGCCGTCCGGAGTACGGATCACCCCTCCACTTT CASRPEYGSPLHF
NA TRBJ2-3 NA TRBV3-1/TRBV3-2 TGTGCCAGCAGCTCCCGGGACACTAGCACAGATACGCAGTATTTT CASSSRDTSTDTQYF
TRBD2 TRBJ2-7 few TRBV2 TGTGCCAGCAACGGGCGGGGGGGGACCAGCTCCTACGAGCAGTACTTC CASNGRGGTSSYEQYF
NA TRBJ2-5 NA TRBV12-3/TRBV12-4 TGTGCCAGCAGTCGGGACACTATGAGGACCCAGTACTTC CASSRDTMRTQYF
NA TRBJ1-2 NA TRBV19 TGTGCCAGTAGTAGATCACTGATCGCTAACTATGGCTACACCTTC CASSRSLIANYGYTF
NA TRBJ1-2 NA TRBV28 TGTGCCAGCAGTCCAGGGACTGCCGATAACTATGGCTACACCTTC CASSPGTADNYGYTF
TRBD1 TRBJ1-2 few TRBV24-1 TGTGCCACCAGTGAGAACGACAGGGTGGGCGGCTACACCTTC CATSENDRVGGYTF
NA TRBJ1-2 NA TRBV4-1 TGCGCCAGCAGCCCTGAGGGACTTGGAGGCTACACCTTC CASSPEGLGGYTF
TRBD1 TRBJ1-1 once TRBV19 TGTGCCAGTAGTAAACTGACAGGGGGTTACACTGAAGCTTTCTTT CASSKLTGGYTEAFF
TRBD1 TRBJ1-2 NA TRBV6-4 TGTGCCAGCAGACCCGGACAGGGTGGGGTCTATGGCTACACCTTC CASRPGQGGVYGYTF
NA TRBJ2-7 NA TRBV3-1/TRBV3-2 TGTGCCAGCAGCCAATACCCGGGTCTGGACGAGCAGTACTTC CASSQYPGLDEQYF
TRBD2 TRBJ2-1 NA TRBV29-1 TGCAGCGTTGAAGGGACTAGCTACAATGAGCAGTTCTTC CSVEGTSYNEQFF
NA TRBJ2-7 many TRBV3-1/TRBV3-2 TGTGCCAGCAGCCGTGAGGCGAGGGAATTTGAGCAGTACTTC CASSREAREFEQYF
NA TRBJ1-2 NA TRBV11-2 TGTGCCAGCAGCTCAGGGGTAGGGAACTATGGCTACACCTTC CASSSGVGNYGYTF
NA TRBJ2-6 NA TRBV4-1 TGCGCCAGCAGCCAAGATACCGGCTCTGGGGCCAACGTCCTGACTTTC CASSQDTGSGANVLTF
NA TRBJ1-2 NA TRBV19 TGTGCCAGTAGTATAACAGGTCGCTATGGCTACACCTTC CASSITGRYGYTF
TRBD1 TRBJ1-6 NA TRBV28 TGTGCCAGCAGTCCCCAAAACAGGGGGCTCGGGTGGAAGGATTCACCCCTCCACTTT CASSPQNRGLGWKDSPLHF
TRBD1 TRBJ2-7 NA TRBV5-5 TGTGCCAGCAGCTTGATTCCAGGGGGCTACGAGCAGTACTTC CASSLIPGGYEQYF
TRBD2 TRBJ2-5 few TRBV7-2 TGTGCCAGCAGCTTAGCGGGAAGCGGGAGAACAGAGACCCAGTACTTC CASSLAGSGRTETQYF
TRBD1 TRBJ1-2 NA TRBV19 TGTGCCAGTAGCCCCCGGACAGGGCGTGTATTGAATGGCTACACCTTC CASSPRTGRVLNGYTF
NA TRBJ2-1 NA TRBV4-3 TGCGCCAGCAGCCAGGGCGTAGGGGACTCTAATGAGCAGTTCTTC CASSQGVGDSNEQFF
NA TRBJ1-1 NA TRBV4-3 TGCGCCAGCAGCCAAGATAAGGGGGTGATTTCTGAAGCTTTCTTT CASSQDKGVISEAFF
NA TRBJ1-1 NA TRBV12-3/TRBV12-4 TGTGCCAGCAGTTTCGGTGCGGGTACTGAAGCTTTCTTT CASSFGAGTEAFF
NA TRBJ1-5 NA TRBV19 TGTGCCAGTAGTCGTCAGGTAAGGGGGCAGCCCCAGCATTTT CASSRQVRGQPQHF
NA TRBJ2-7 NA TRBV28 TGTGCCAGCAGTTTCAGCAAGCGCGAGCAGTACTTC CASSFSKREQYF
NA TRBJ1-5 NA TRBV19 TGTGCCAGTAGTACTGTATACAATCAGCCCCAGCATTTT CASSTVYNQPQHF
TRBD1 TRBJ1-2 NA TRBV6-2/TRBV6-3 TGTGCCAGCAGCTCCTCGGGACAGGGGAATGGCTACACCTTC CASSSSGQGNGYTF
TRBD1 TRBJ1-2 NA TRBV7-8 TGTGCCAGCAGCTTAGACGGACAGGGTTTCTATGGCTACACCTTC CASSLDGQGFYGYTF
NA TRBJ2-2 NA TRBV15 TGTGCCACCAGCAGAGTAGGGGAGGACACCGGGGAGCTGTTTTTT CATSRVGEDTGELFF
NA TRBJ2-1 NA TRBV28 TGTGCCAGCACCAAAAGGGGCACACAACTCAATGAGCAGTTCTTC CASTKRGTQLNEQFF
NA TRBJ1-5 NA TRBV3-1/TRBV3-2 TGTGCCAGCAGCCAAGCAGGGTTCGCTCAGCCCCAGCATTTT CASSQAGFAQPQHF
NA TRBJ1-5 NA TRBV19 TGTGCCAGTAGTACGCAGAACCGGGGAGGCAATCAGCCCCAGCATTTT CASSTQNRGGNQPQHF
NA TRBJ2-1 few TRBV28 TGTGCCAGCAGTTTCGGACTAATTTCTGAGCAGTTCTTC CASSFGLISEQFF
NA TRBJ2-2 NA TRBV4-3 TGCGCCAGCAGCCAAGATGTTTCACAGACGAACACCGGGGAGCTGTTTTTT CASSQDVSQTNTGELFF
NA TRBJ1-2 NA TRBV29-1 TGCAGCGTTACTGGCGGCACCTATGGCTACACCTTC CSVTGGTYGYTF